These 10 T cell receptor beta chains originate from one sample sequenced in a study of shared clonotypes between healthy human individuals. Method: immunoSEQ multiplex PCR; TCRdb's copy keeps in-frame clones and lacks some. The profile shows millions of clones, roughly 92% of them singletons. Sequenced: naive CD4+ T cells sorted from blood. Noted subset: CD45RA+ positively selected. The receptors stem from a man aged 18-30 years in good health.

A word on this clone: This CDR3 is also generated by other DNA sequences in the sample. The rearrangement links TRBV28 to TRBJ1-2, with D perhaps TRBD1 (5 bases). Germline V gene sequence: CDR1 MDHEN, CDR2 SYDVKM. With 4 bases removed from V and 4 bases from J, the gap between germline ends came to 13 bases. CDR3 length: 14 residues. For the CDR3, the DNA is TGTGCCAGCAGTTCCCCAGGCCAGGGCTATGGCTACACCTTC. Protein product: CASSSPGQGYGYTF.

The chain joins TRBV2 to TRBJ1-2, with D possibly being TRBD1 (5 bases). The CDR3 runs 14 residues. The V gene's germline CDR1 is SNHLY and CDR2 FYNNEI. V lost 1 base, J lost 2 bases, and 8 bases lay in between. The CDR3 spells CASSEGGRNYGYTF. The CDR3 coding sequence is TGTGCCAGCAGTGAAGGGGGCAGGAACTATGGCTACACCTTC.

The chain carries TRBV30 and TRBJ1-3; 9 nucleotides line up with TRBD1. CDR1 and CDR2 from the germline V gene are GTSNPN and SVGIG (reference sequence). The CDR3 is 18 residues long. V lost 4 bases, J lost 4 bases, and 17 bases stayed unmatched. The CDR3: CAWKVKPGQGAVGNTIYF. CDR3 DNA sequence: TGTGCCTGGAAAGTAAAACCGGGACAGGGAGCGGTCGGAAACACCATATATTTT.

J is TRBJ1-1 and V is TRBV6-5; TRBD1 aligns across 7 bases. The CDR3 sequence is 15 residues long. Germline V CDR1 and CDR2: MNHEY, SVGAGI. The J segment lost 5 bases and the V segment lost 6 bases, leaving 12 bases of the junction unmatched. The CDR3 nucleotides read TGTGCCAGCAGCGCCCCACAGGGGCGCAGGACTGAAGCTTTCTTT. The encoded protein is CASSAPQGRRTEAFF.

CDR3 nucleotide sequence: TGCGCCAGCAGCCGGGACGGGCTAGCGGGGGTCTTAGCCGGGGAGCTGTTTTTT. It yields the protein CASSRDGLAGVLAGELFF. This rearrangement joins TRBV5-1 to TRBJ2-2; TRBD2 matches 10 bases. The CDR3 totals 18 residues. The germline CDR1 and CDR2 sequences are SGHRS and YFSETQ. J was trimmed by 6 bases and V by 4 bases; bases with no gene match: 15.

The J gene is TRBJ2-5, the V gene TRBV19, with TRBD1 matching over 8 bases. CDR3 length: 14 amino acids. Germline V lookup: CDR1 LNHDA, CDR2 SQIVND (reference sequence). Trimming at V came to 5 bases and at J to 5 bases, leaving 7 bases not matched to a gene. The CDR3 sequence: CASSVGQGGETQYF. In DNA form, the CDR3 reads TGTGCCAGTAGTGTCGGACAGGGAGGCGAGACCCAGTACTTC.

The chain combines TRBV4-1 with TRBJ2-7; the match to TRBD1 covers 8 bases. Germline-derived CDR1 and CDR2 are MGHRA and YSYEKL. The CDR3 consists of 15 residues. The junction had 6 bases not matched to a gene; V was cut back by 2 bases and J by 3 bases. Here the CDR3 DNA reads TGCGCCAGCAGCCAAAGGGCGGGACAGGTCTACGAGCAGTACTTC. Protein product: CASSQRAGQVYEQYF.

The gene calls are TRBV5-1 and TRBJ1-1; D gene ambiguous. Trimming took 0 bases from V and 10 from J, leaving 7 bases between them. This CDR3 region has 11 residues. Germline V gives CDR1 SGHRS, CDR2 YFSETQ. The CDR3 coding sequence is TGCGCCAGCAGCTTGGGGTGGCGAGCTTTCTTT. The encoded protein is CASSLGWRAFF.

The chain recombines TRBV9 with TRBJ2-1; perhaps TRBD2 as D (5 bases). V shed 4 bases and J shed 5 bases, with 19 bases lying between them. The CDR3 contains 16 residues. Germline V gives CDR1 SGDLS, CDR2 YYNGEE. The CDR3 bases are TGTGCCAGCAGCCCCCGCCCTAGTTCCGGGAACAATGAGCAGTTCTTC. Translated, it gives CASSPRPSSGNNEQFF.

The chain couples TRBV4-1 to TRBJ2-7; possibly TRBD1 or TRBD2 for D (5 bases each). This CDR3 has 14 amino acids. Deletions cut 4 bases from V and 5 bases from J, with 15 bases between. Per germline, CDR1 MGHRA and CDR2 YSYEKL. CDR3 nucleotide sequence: TGCGCCAGCAGCCGAGGGGCACAGGACCACGAGCAGTACTTC. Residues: CASSRGAQDHEQYF.